Presented here are 23 T cell receptor beta chains from one specimen sequenced in a study of blood T cell repertoires in COVID-19. Profiling relied on immunoSEQ multiplex PCR, and the TCRdb table lists in-frame clones only, not all of them. This sample has 230,000 or so clones; 88% occur once, and the top ten carry roughly 14%. Sequences were obtained from PBMCs or T cells enriched from blood (not recorded which). These receptors were obtained from a woman aged 50 to 65 with acute COVID-19.

CDR3 loop: CASSPAPSGSLNYNEQFF. The CDR3 bases are TGTGCCAGCAGCCCCGCCCCTAGCGGGAGCCTTAACTACAATGAGCAGTTCTTC. The rearrangement uses TRBV7-2 and TRBJ2-1; 10 nucleotides agree with TRBD2. The CDR3 contains 18 residues. Germline V gene lookup returns CDR1 SGHTA and CDR2 FQGNSA. V lost 5 bases and J lost 3; bases outside the gene matches: 13.

This clone has just one count. This chain connects TRBV29-1 to TRBJ2-7; D is perhaps TRBD2 (6 bases). The V gene's germline CDR1 is SQVTM and CDR2 ANQGSEA. Trimming stripped 3 bases from V and 2 bases from J, with 11 bases between. This CDR3 contains 13 residues. The CDR3 is CSVDIGTPYEQYF. The CDR3 region has the DNA TGCAGCGTTGATATAGGGACTCCCTACGAGCAGTACTTC.

CDR3 nucleotides: TGTGCCATCAGTGAGCGGGGTGAGCCGTCCTACGAGCAGTACTTC. Protein product: CAISERGEPSYEQYF. V usage is TRBV10-3 and J usage is TRBJ2-7, with a tentative D call TRBD2 (5 bases). Deletions cut 2 bases from V and 1 base from J, with 12 bases between. Germline CDR1 ENHRY, CDR2 SYGVKD. The CDR3 is 15 amino acids.

The chain couples TRBV5-1 to TRBJ2-1; 8 bases agree with TRBD2. This CDR3 has 15 amino acids. CDR1 and CDR2 (germline): SGHRS, YFSETQ. The junction had 3 bases not matched to a gene; V was cut back by 0 bases and J by 4 bases. The CDR3 DNA is TGCGCCAGCAGCTTGGAACTAGCGGCATACAATGAGCAGTTCTTC. Translated, it gives CASSLELAAYNEQFF.

The rearrangement links TRBV7-9 to TRBJ2-5, with 7 bases matching TRBD2. This CDR3 spans 13 amino acids. V lost 5 bases, J lost 5 bases, and 5 bases stayed unmatched. Germline V gene data show CDR1 as SEHNR and CDR2 as FQNEAQ (reference sequence). The CDR3 loop reads CASSLLGGETQYF. The CDR3 nucleotides are TGTGCCAGCAGCCTGCTCGGGGGGGAGACCCAGTACTTC. Based on the CDR3 plus reference TRBV7-9 and TRBJ2-5, the full variable domain is DTGVSQNPRHKITKRGQNVTFRCDPISEHNRLYWYRQTLGQGPEFLTYFQNEAQLEKSRLLSDRFSAERPKGSFSTLEIQRTEQGDSAMYLCASSLLGGETQYFGPGTRLLVL.

The V and J genes are TRBV4-1 and TRBJ1-1; TRBD1 is a possible D gene (5 bases). The V gene lost 3 bases and the J gene lost 3 bases, with 14 bases spanning the gap. Germline loops: CDR1 MGHRA, CDR2 YSYEKL. This CDR3 contains 15 residues. The CDR3 region has the DNA TGCGCCAGCAGCCACCCTGCAGGGAGGGACACTGAAGCTTTCTTT. Translating it yields CASSHPAGRDTEAFF.

Comment on this clone: A junction end diverges from the germline sequence, so it may reflect a read error. The rearrangement links TRBV18 to TRBJ2-3; TRBD1 matches at 8 bases. The germline V gene has CDR1 KGHSH and CDR2 LQKENI. CDR3 length: 16 residues. CDR3 nucleotide sequence: TGTGCCAGCTCACCAACGCAGGGGGCGGAGGTTAGGCCCCAGTTTTTT. Its translation: CASSPTQGAEVRPQFF.

V and J are TRBV7-3 and TRBJ2-5; TRBD2 might be the D (6 bases). This CDR3 region has 13 residues. The V and J ends lost 4 bases and 6 bases respectively, with 12 bases between them. Looked up from germline, CDR1 is SGHTA and CDR2 is FQGTGA. The CDR3 DNA reads as TGTGCCAGCAGCTGGGGCGGGGCGAAGACCCAGTACTTC. It translates to CASSWGGAKTQYF.

This clone has just one count. The V gene is TRBV29-1, the J gene TRBJ1-3; 10 bases agree with TRBD1. The ends lost 5 bases at V and 7 bases at J; junction bases unmatched: 8. Germline loops: CDR1 SQVTM, CDR2 ANQGSEA. The length of the CDR3 is 14 residues. The CDR3: CSVSDRGLGNTIYF. CDR3 sequence (DNA): TGCAGCGTTTCCGACAGGGGGCTCGGGAACACCATATATTTT.

The V call is TRBV5-8, the J call TRBJ2-7, with 7 positions matching TRBD2. The CDR3 runs to 15 residues. V lost 0 bases, J lost 9 bases, and 12 bases stayed unmatched. Germline loops: CDR1 SGHTS, CDR2 YDEGEE. The CDR3 bases are TGTGCCAGCAGCTTGGTCAAGGGGAGGGGAGGAAGGCAGTACTTC. It is translated as CASSLVKGRGGRQYF.

The chain employs TRBV30 and TRBJ2-1; D is possibly TRBD2 (6 bases). The V gene's germline CDR1 is GTSNPN and CDR2 SVGIG (reference sequence). This CDR3 contains 14 residues. The V gene lost 3 bases and the J gene lost 3 bases, with 12 bases spanning the gap. In DNA, the CDR3 is TGTGCCTGGAGCGGCCTAGCGATCTACAATGAGCAGTTCTTC. Protein sequence: CAWSGLAIYNEQFF.

This chain joins TRBV18 and TRBJ1-1; possible D gene TRBD1, 6 bases. This CDR3 comprises 16 residues. Looked up from germline, CDR1 is KGHSH and CDR2 is LQKENI. V was trimmed by 3 bases and J by 0 bases, leaving 14 bases between them. CDR3 in DNA: TGTGCCAGCTCACCCCTCTCGGGGACATTGAACACTGAAGCTTTCTTT. It translates to CASSPLSGTLNTEAFF.

The gene calls are TRBV19 and TRBJ1-2; 9 bases match TRBD1. Germline V gene sequence: CDR1 LNHDA, CDR2 SQIVND (reference sequence). The CDR3 loop spans 15 amino acids. The V and J ends lost 4 bases and 5 bases, in that order; junction bases with no gene match: 8. CDR3: CASSTRTGVIYGYTF. The DNA of the CDR3 is TGTGCCAGTAGTACCAGGACAGGGGTGATTTATGGCTACACCTTC. Supplemented by reference TRBV19 and TRBJ1-2, the full variable domain reads DGGITQSPKYLFRKEGQNVTLSCEQNLNHDAMYWYRQDPGQGLRLIYYSQIVNDFQKGDIAEGYSVSREKKESFPLTVTSAQKNPTAFYLCASSTRTGVIYGYTFGSGTRLTVV.

The V gene is TRBV7-9, the J gene TRBJ2-3; the D is unclear. The CDR3 consists of 17 residues. CDR1 is SEHNR, CDR2 FQNEAQ, per germline (reference sequence). The V end lost 2 bases, the J end lost 5 bases, and 20 bases lay between the germline ends. The CDR3: CASSLQFQLIQRDTQYF. DNA of the CDR3: TGTGCCAGCAGCTTACAGTTCCAATTGATACAGAGAGATACGCAGTATTTT. Looking up the rest from reference TRBV7-9 and TRBJ2-3 gives the full variable domain: DTGVSQNPRHKITKRGQNVTFRCDPISEHNRLYWYRQTLGQGPEFLTYFQNEAQLEKSRLLSDRFSAERPKGSFSTLEIQRTEQGDSAMYLCASSLQFQLIQRDTQYFGPGTRLTVL.

This rearrangement joins TRBV5-4 to TRBJ2-4; maybe TRBD1 (5 bases). From germline, CDR1 is SGHNT and CDR2 YYREEE (reference sequence). V lost 1 base to trimming and J lost 8 bases, with 10 bases between them. The CDR3 is 13 residues long. Written as DNA, the CDR3 is TGTGCCAGCAGCTTGAAAGGGGATTACATTCAGTACTTC. It yields the protein CASSLKGDYIQYF. Using reference TRBV5-4 and TRBJ2-4 for the parts outside the CDR3, the full variable domain is ETGVTQSPTHLIKTRGQQVTLRCSSQSGHNTVSWYQQALGQGPQFIFQYYREEENGRGNFPPRFSGLQFPNYSSELNVNALELDDSALYLCASSLKGDYIQYFGAGTRLSVL.

This clone has only one observation. The rearrangement links TRBV3-1 (or the pseudogene TRBV3-2) to TRBJ2-7; a possible D gene is TRBD1 (8 bases). The CDR3 extends over 14 amino acids. Trimming removed 4 bases at V and 4 bases at J, with 14 bases between. Germline lookup yields CDR1 LGHDT and CDR2 YNNKEL (reference sequence). CDR3 DNA: TGTGCCAGCAGCCCGGACAGGGAGGGATACGAGCAGTACTTC. Its translation is CASSPDREGYEQYF.

Notes on this clone: The same CDR3 arises from other DNA sequences in this sample as well. This chain uses TRBV7-2 with TRBJ2-7; D might be TRBD2 (6 bases). Trimming cost V 1 base and J 0 bases, with 7 bases left between them. The CDR3 has 14 amino acids. The germline V gene has CDR1 SGHTA and CDR2 FQGNSA. In nucleotides, the CDR3 is TGTGCCAGCAGCTTAGACGGGAGCTCCTACGAGCAGTACTTC. It encodes CASSLDGSSYEQYF.

The V call is TRBV3-1 (or the pseudogene TRBV3-2), the J call TRBJ2-1; D gene ambiguous. The V end was cut by 3 bases, the J end by 4 bases, with 19 bases between. The CDR3 contains 17 residues. Germline V gene data show CDR1 as LGHDT and CDR2 as YNNKEL (reference sequence). The CDR3 here is CASSHSAAPARYNEQFF. CDR3 in DNA: TGTGCCAGCAGCCACAGCGCCGCGCCCGCACGTTACAATGAGCAGTTCTTC.

The chain carries TRBV27 and TRBJ1-1, with 9 bases matching TRBD1. Germline CDR1 and CDR2: MNHEY and SMNVEV (reference sequence). The CDR3 consists of 13 residues. The trim removed 5 bases at V and 6 bases at J, leaving 4 bases unmatched. The CDR3 bases are TGTGCCAGCAGTACAGGGGGCAAGGCTGAAGCTTTCTTT. Its translation is CASSTGGKAEAFF.

The chain employs TRBV5-4 and TRBJ1-4; 8 nucleotides match TRBD1. The CDR3 is made up of 17 amino acids. Germline V gene lookup returns CDR1 SGHNT and CDR2 YYREEE (reference sequence). The V gene end was trimmed by 4 bases and the J gene end by 8 bases; junction bases not matched to a gene: 16. This CDR3 reads CASSHGQGRGISEKLFF. DNA of the CDR3: TGTGCCAGCAGCCATGGACAGGGAAGGGGGATATCGGAAAAACTGTTTTTT. Full variable domain (missing parts from reference TRBV5-4 and TRBJ1-4): ETGVTQSPTHLIKTRGQQVTLRCSSQSGHNTVSWYQQALGQGPQFIFQYYREEENGRGNFPPRFSGLQFPNYSSELNVNALELDDSALYLCASSHGQGRGISEKLFFGSGTQLSVL.

The J gene is TRBJ2-7, the V gene TRBV5-1; D might be TRBD2 (5 bases). V was pared by 4 bases and J by 5 bases, with 10 bases between. This CDR3 has 12 amino acids. The V gene's germline CDR1 is SGHRS and CDR2 YFSETQ. CDR3 DNA: TGCGCCAGCAGCCAGACTACCCACGAGCAGTACTTC. Translated: CASSQTTHEQYF.

The V and J genes are TRBV29-1 and TRBJ2-5; 9 nucleotides align to TRBD1. With V trimmed by 6 bases and J by 6 bases, 8 bases remained unmatched. The CDR3 contains 13 residues. The germline CDR1 and CDR2 sequences are SQVTM and ANQGSEA. The CDR3 bases are TGCAGCGTGACGGCGACAGGGGGACAGACCCAGTACTTC. It translates to CSVTATGGQTQYF.

This sequence joins TRBV11-2 and TRBJ2-2; 11 nucleotides agree with TRBD2. J was trimmed by 2 bases and V by 6 bases; bases with no gene match: 5. The CDR3 runs to 16 residues. The germline gives CDR1 SGHAT, CDR2 FQNNGV. The DNA of the CDR3 is TGTGCCAGCAGGTTAACTAGCGGGAGTAACACCGGGGAGCTGTTTTTT. This encodes CASRLTSGSNTGELFF. Supplemented by reference TRBV11-2 and TRBJ2-2, the full variable domain reads EAGVAQSPRYKIIEKRQSVAFWCNPISGHATLYWYQQILGQGPKLLIQFQNNGVVDDSQLPKDRFSAERLKGVDSTLKIQPAKLEDSAVYLCASRLTSGSNTGELFFGEGSRLTVL.